This T cell receptor (beta chain) is drawn from a study of identical twins. Germline CDR1 reads SQVTM; CDR2 reads ANQGSEA. With 0 bases clipped from V and 5 bases from J, the junction kept 7 bases outside the gene matches. This CDR3 spans 15 amino acids. This clonotype was observed a handful of times. Using its own MiXCR run on the 5' RACE reads, TCRdb lists one record per CDR3 protein. The table shows about 340,000 distinct CDR3 sequences, with around an eighth occurring only once. These data also featured in a second study, about yellow fever vaccine responses in identical twins.

This chain connects TRBV29-1 to TRBJ2-1, with 7 bases that match TRBD2. Sequences were obtained from CD8+ T cells sorted from blood. This clonotype was obtained from a woman between 18 and 29 years old in good health. The CDR3 DNA sequence: TGCAGCGTTGAAGATCCGCGGGAGCAGGACAATGAGCAGTTCTTC. It specifies CSVEDPREQDNEQFF.